The rows below give T cell receptor beta chains drawn from one sample of a study of Ad26.COV2.S vaccination and SARS-CoV-2 variants. Generated by immunoSEQ multiplex PCR, the TCRdb table keeps only in-frame clones and is missing some. This sample has just over 350,000 clones, with 85% found just once. The sample was peripheral blood, taken in a trial of Ad26.COV2.S vaccine versus placebo. These receptors came from a person aged 18-60 years who received the Ad26.COV2.S COVID-19 vaccine or a placebo. CDR3s include the opening cysteine and the closing phenylalanine or tryptophan. The D gene is left open where the match is weak. Not all rows give a size; the values are once, few, many and, for expanded clones, a class.

clone_size d_call j_call v_call cdr3_aa cdr3_nt
NA NA TRBJ2-3 TRBV19 CASSMPVRGLDTQYF TGTGCCAGTAGTATGCCGGTCAGGGGCCTAGATACGCAGTATTTT
NA TRBD1 TRBJ2-3 TRBV28 CASRGLGTGGTDTQYF TGTGCCAGCAGAGGGTTAGGGACAGGGGGTACAGATACGCAGTATTTT
NA NA TRBJ1-2 TRBV6-5 CASSPDRYCGYTF TGTGCCAGCAGCCCGGACAGATATTGTGGCTACACCTTC
NA TRBD1 TRBJ2-4 TRBV6-2/TRBV6-3 CASSTRDRALAKNIQYF TGTGCCAGCAGTACCCGGGACAGGGCGCTAGCCAAAAACATTCAGTACTTC
many NA TRBJ2-5 TRBV5-1 CASSTGTQETQYF TGCGCCAGCAGTACAGGTACCCAAGAGACCCAGTACTTC
NA NA TRBJ2-3 TRBV6-5 CASSYPGRRDTQYF TGTGCCAGCAGTTACCCGGGCAGGAGGGATACGCAGTATTTT
NA NA TRBJ2-2 TRBV15 CATSRDQGVLGTGELFF TGTGCCACCAGCAGAGATCAAGGGGTCTTGGGGACCGGGGAGCTGTTTTTT
NA NA TRBJ1-1 TRBV5-5 CASSRQIANTEAFF TGTGCCAGCAGCCGACAGATTGCGAACACTGAAGCTTTCTTT
NA NA TRBJ2-4 TRBV4-1 CASSQARNENIQYF TGCGCCAGCAGCCAAGCACGGAATGAAAACATTCAGTACTTC
once TRBD2 TRBJ2-7 TRBV19 CASSIDLVRGDYEQYF TGTGCCAGTAGTATAGATCTAGTCCGGGGGGACTACGAGCAGTACTTC
NA NA TRBJ1-1 TRBV7-9 CASSKDSNTEAFF TGTGCCAGCAGCAAGGATTCGAACACTGAAGCTTTCTTT
NA NA TRBJ1-5 TRBV4-3 CASSQDVGQPQHF TGCGCCAGCAGCCAAGATGTAGGTCAGCCCCAGCATTTT
once NA TRBJ1-3 TRBV7-6 CASTSLGEGTGNTIYF TGTGCCAGCACCTCTTTGGGGGAGGGAACTGGAAACACCATATATTTT
NA NA TRBJ2-4 TRBV6-5 CATRFGAKNIQYF TGTGCCACTCGTTTCGGAGCCAAAAACATTCAGTACTTC
NA TRBD1 TRBJ1-6 TRBV5-1 CASSLGQGINSPLHF TGCGCCAGCAGCCTCGGACAGGGGATTAATTCACCCCTCCACTTT
NA TRBD1 TRBJ1-3 TRBV23-1 CASSQSGAGGGSGNTIYF TGCGCCAGCAGTCAATCGGGCGCAGGGGGTGGCTCTGGAAACACCATATATTTT
NA TRBD2 TRBJ2-7 TRBV27 CASRMTSGRDSYEQYF TGTGCCAGCAGAATGACTAGCGGGAGGGATTCCTACGAGCAGTACTTC
NA NA TRBJ2-1 TRBV7-2 CASSSGNSYNEQFF TGTGCCAGCAGCTCCGGTAACTCTTACAATGAGCAGTTCTTC
NA TRBD1 TRBJ1-5 TRBV11-2 CASSDTGQGAQPQHF TGTGCCAGCAGCGACACCGGACAGGGGGCGCAGCCCCAGCATTTT
NA NA TRBJ1-4 TRBV4-2 CASTPQGANEKLFF TGTGCCAGCACCCCGCAGGGCGCTAATGAAAAACTGTTTTTT
NA NA TRBJ2-7 TRBV7-9 CASSPRTIAPYEQYF TGTGCCAGCAGCCCCCGGACTATCGCTCCCTACGAGCAGTACTTC
NA TRBD1 TRBJ2-2 TRBV18 CASSPRGLDTGELFF TGTGCCAGCTCACCAAGGGGGCTCGACACCGGGGAGCTGTTTTTT
NA TRBD1 TRBJ1-5 TRBV28 CASSLLGQGALNQPQHF TGTGCCAGCAGTTTATTGGGACAGGGCGCTCTCAATCAGCCCCAGCATTTT
NA NA TRBJ2-6 TRBV5-6 CASTLSPSGANVLTF TGTGCCAGCACCCTCTCCCCCTCTGGGGCCAACGTCCTGACTTTC
NA TRBD1 TRBJ1-5 TRBV24-1 CATSESTGATNQPQHF TGTGCCACCAGTGAATCTACAGGGGCCACTAATCAGCCCCAGCATTTT
NA NA TRBJ1-4 TRBV5-1 CASSPGGQTNEKLFF TGCGCCAGCAGCCCGGGCGGCCAGACTAATGAAAAACTGTTTTTT
few NA TRBJ1-5 TRBV6-4 CAISGRSLIVVNQPQHF TGTGCCATATCAGGGAGGAGCTTGATAGTCGTCAATCAGCCCCAGCATTTT
NA NA TRBJ1-3 TRBV7-9 CASSLEYAGRGGNTIYF TGTGCCAGCAGCTTAGAATACGCAGGGCGAGGAGGAAACACCATATATTTT
NA NA TRBJ1-4 TRBV27 CASSPRRGATNEKLFF TGTGCCAGCAGTCCTCGTAGGGGGGCCACTAATGAAAAACTGTTTTTT
NA NA TRBJ2-1 TRBV27 CASSLGTVYNEQFF TGTGCCAGCAGTTTAGGGACTGTATACAATGAGCAGTTCTTC